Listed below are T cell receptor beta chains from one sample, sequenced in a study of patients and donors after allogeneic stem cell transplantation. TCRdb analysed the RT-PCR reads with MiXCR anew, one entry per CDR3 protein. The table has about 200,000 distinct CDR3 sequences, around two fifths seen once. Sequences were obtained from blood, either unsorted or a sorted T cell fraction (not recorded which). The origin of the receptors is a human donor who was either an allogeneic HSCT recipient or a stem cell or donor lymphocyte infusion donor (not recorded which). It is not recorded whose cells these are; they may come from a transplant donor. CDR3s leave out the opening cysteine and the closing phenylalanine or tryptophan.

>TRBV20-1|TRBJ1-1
SAREWGRSTEAF
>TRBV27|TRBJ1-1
ASSLSWGGTEAF
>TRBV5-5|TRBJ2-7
ASSLISGEQY
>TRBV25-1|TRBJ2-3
ASSDPGRGSDTQY
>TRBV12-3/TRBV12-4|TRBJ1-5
ASSLGTGNNQPQH
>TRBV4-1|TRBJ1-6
ASSQVFVRVSPLH
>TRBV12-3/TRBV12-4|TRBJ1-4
ASRGGRIEKLF
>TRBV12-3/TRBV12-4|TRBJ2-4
ASSLIGTGAKNIQY
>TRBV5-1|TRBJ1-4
ASSPIDREGQLF
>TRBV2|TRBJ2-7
ATQGGFSYEQY
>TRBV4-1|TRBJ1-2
ASSQDLYGYT
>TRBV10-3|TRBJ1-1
AISGRGQNTEAF
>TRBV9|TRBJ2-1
ASSATEGPGNEQF
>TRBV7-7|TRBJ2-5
ASSFLKGETQY
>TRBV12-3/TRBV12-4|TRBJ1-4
ASSFTGGSEKLF
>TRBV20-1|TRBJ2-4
SAAGTGVAKNIQY
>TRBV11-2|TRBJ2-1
ASSLVANYNEQF
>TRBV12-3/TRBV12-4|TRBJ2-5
ASSPRTGRQETQY
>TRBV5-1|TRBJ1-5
ASSLDPALNQPQH
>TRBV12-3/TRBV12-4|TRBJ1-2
ASSSQGYGGYT
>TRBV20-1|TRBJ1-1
SARELDRNTEAF
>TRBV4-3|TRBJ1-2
ASSQSSQSYGYT
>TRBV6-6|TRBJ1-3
ASRDRDGNTIY
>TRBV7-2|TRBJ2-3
ASTRSPHRDTQY
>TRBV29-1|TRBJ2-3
SRQGSCTDTQY
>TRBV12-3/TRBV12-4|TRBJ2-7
ASSFGFPSYEQY
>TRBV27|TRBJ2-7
ASSSGWRYEQY
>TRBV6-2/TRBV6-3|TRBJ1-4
ASSYGAAMEKLF
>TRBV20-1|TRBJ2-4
SVGAKNIQY
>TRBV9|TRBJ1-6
ASSARGRGNSPLH
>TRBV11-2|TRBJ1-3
ASSPRISGNTIY
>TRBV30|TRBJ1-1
AWIGNTEAF
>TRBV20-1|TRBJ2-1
SARRGRFVQF
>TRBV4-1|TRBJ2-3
ASSHPQTDTQY
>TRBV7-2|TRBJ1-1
ASSATGPFEAF
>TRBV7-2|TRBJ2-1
ASSLSVFGTEYNEQF
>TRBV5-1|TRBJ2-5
ASSLNAEETQY
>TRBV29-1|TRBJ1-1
SVGQGATEAF
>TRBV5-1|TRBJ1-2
ASSGGTLDYGYT
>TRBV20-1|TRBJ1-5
SARDPSNQPQH
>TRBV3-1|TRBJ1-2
ASSRTRDINYGYT
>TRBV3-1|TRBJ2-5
ASTAIQETQY
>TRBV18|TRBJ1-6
ASSPPSEPRGSPLH
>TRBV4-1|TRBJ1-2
ASSQFTGDYGYT
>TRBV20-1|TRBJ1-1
SGGTRTEAF
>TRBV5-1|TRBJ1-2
ASSFADRGSAGYGYT
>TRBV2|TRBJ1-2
ASTYRVRPYGYT
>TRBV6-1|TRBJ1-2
ASSEAQGYT
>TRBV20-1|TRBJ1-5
SAAGGSNQPQH